The 9 T cell receptor beta chains reported below all come from one sample, sequenced in a study of blood T cell repertoires in COVID-19. Method: immunoSEQ multiplex PCR; TCRdb's copy keeps in-frame clones and lacks some. The table has around 230,000 clones, around 86% seen once. The sample consisted of peripheral blood. The receptors stem from a woman aged 55-75 years with active or convalescent COVID-19.

As regards this clone: Other DNA sequences in this specimen translate into the identical CDR3. This chain links TRBV19 with TRBJ1-2; the D gene is possibly TRBD1 (5 bases). Trimming took off 1 base at V and 4 bases at J, with 10 bases between the two ends. The CDR3 is 14 amino acids. Germline loops: CDR1 LNHDA, CDR2 SQIVND (reference sequence). CDR3 nucleotides: TGTGCCAGTAGTATAGCGGGGGAGAGCTATGGCTACACCTTC. It codes for CASSIAGESYGYTF.

The J gene is TRBJ1-1, the V gene TRBV11-2; 9 bases match TRBD1. This CDR3 spans 14 amino acids. The junction had 9 bases not matched to a gene; V was cut back by 6 bases and J by 7 bases. Germline V gene lookup returns CDR1 SGHAT and CDR2 FQNNGV. The CDR3 DNA reads as TGTGCCAGCAGTCGGACAGGGGTAGTCCTTGAAGCTTTCTTT. Translation: CASSRTGVVLEAFF.

The V call is TRBV9, the J call TRBJ2-2; 13 bases are shared with TRBD2. The CDR3 loop spans 17 amino acids. Losses at the gene ends were 3 bases for V and 4 bases for J; bases not matched to a gene: 6. Germline lookup yields CDR1 SGDLS and CDR2 YYNGEE. In nucleotides, the CDR3 is TGTGCCAGCAGCGCCCAAACTAGCGGGAGGGTCACCGGGGAGCTGTTTTTT. As protein: CASSAQTSGRVTGELFF.

V is TRBV25-1 and J is TRBJ2-7; 9 nucleotides match TRBD1. Per the germline V gene, CDR1 is MGHDK and CDR2 is SYGVNS. After removal of 6 bases from V and 4 bases from J, the junction contained 7 bases not matched to a gene. This CDR3 comprises 14 residues. This CDR3 is CASRKTGGEYEQYF. The CDR3 DNA is TGTGCCAGCAGGAAGACAGGGGGGGAGTACGAGCAGTACTTC.

The chain uses TRBV14 and TRBJ2-1; possible D gene TRBD1, 6 bases. The germline CDR1 and CDR2 sequences are SGHDN and FVKESK. V gave up 1 base and J gave up 6 bases, with 25 bases separating them. CDR3 length: 19 residues. Written as DNA, the CDR3 is TGTGCCAGCAGCCAAGGGGGGCCTGGGATCCGACTGAGGGGCAATGAGCAGTTCTTC. It yields the protein CASSQGGPGIRLRGNEQFF.

The genes are TRBV3-1 (or the pseudogene TRBV3-2) and TRBJ1-5; the D gene is possibly TRBD1 (5 bases). Germline assignment: CDR1 LGHDT and CDR2 YNNKEL (reference sequence). The CDR3 runs 14 residues. Trimming removed 3 bases at V and 5 bases at J, with 11 bases between. The CDR3, as DNA: TGTGCCAGCAGCCAGACAGCCCCTCATCAGCCCCAGCATTTT. Translation gives CASSQTAPHQPQHF.

The chain employs TRBV5-1 and TRBJ2-1, with 11 bases matching TRBD2. From germline, CDR1 is SGHRS and CDR2 YFSETQ. The CDR3 totals 16 residues. Losses at the gene ends were 5 bases for V and 5 bases for J; bases not matched to a gene: 9. CDR3 in DNA: TGCGCCAGCAGTTCCATAGCGGGGGGGCCGCACAATGAGCAGTTCTTC. This translates into CASSSIAGGPHNEQFF.

The rearrangement joins TRBV5-5 to TRBJ1-6; 7 bases line up with TRBD1. V shed 1 base and J 2 bases; nucleotides not matched to a gene: 6. There are 17 residues in the CDR3. Germline CDR1 SGHKS, CDR2 YYEKEE (reference sequence). CDR3 amino acids: CASSLLSDRAYNSPLHF. DNA for the CDR3: TGTGCCAGCAGCTTGTTGTCCGACAGGGCCTATAATTCACCCCTCCACTTT.

The genes are TRBV3-1 (or the pseudogene TRBV3-2) and TRBJ1-3; no clear D. V was clipped by 4 bases and J by 3 bases, with 13 bases between them. The germline gives CDR1 LGHDT, CDR2 YNNKEL (reference sequence). The CDR3 runs 15 residues. The CDR3 protein is CASSPTGRGGNTIYF. The CDR3 DNA follows: TGTGCCAGCAGCCCCACGGGTCGCGGTGGAAACACCATATATTTT.